Described below is a single T cell receptor (beta chain) sequence and its context. The antigen is undetermined. These data originate in a study of T cells in localized non-small cell lung cancer. Study conclusions and caveats: Only one tumor region was sequenced, so heterogeneity remains possible. An association was observed between higher blood T cell density and longer overall survival. A median around 57 of the top 100 tumor clones appeared in adjacent lung. Among the tissues sampled, uninvolved adjacent lung had the highest T cell clonality, above tumor.

Trimming left V 0 bases short and J 7 bases short, with 11 bases between. Per the germline V gene, CDR1 is SGDLS and CDR2 is YYNGEE. CDR3 length equals 14 residues. TCRdb's table, derived via immunoSEQ multiplex PCR, lists solely in-frame clones and lacks some. The sample holds tens of thousands of clones, 90% to 95% seen once. This clonotype was sampled from a man between 40 and 70 years old with stage I lung adenocarcinoma. Here the sequenced sample was peripheral blood, taken before any cancer treatment. The chain couples TRBV9 to TRBJ2-1, with a tentative D call TRBD2 (5 bases). In DNA, the CDR3 is TGTGCCAGCAGCGTAGGGGTTAGCGCGAATGAGCAGTTCTTC. It is translated as CASSVGVSANEQFF.